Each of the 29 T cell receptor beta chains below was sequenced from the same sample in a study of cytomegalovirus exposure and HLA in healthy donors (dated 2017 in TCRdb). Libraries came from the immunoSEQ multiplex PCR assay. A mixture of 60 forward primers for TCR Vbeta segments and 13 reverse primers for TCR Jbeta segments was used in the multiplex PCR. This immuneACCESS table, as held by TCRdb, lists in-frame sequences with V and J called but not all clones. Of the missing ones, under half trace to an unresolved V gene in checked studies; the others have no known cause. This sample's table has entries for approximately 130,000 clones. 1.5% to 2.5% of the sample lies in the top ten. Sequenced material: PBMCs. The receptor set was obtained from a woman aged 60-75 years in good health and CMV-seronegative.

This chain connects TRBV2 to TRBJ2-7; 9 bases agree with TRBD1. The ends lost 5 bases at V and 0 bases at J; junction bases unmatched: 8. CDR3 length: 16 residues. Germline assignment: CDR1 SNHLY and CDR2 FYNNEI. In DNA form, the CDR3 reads TGTGCCAGCAGTAAGGATGGGACAGGGAGCTCCTACGAGCAGTACTTC. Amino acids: CASSKDGTGSSYEQYF.

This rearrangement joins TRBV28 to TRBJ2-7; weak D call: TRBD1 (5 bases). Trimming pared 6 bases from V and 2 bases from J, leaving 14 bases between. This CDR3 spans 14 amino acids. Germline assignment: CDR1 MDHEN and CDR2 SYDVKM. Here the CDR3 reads CASREQGATYEQYF. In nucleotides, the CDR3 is TGTGCCAGCAGAGAGCAGGGCGCGACCTACGAGCAGTACTTC.

DNA of the CDR3: TGTGCCAGCAGCTTAGACAAGACCTACGAGCAGTACTTC. Its protein is CASSLDKTYEQYF. The rearrangement links TRBV7-9 to TRBJ2-7; D not resolved. This CDR3 has 13 residues. Trimming removed 1 base from V and 2 bases from J, with 6 bases in between. Germline assignment: CDR1 SEHNR and CDR2 FQNEAQ (reference sequence).

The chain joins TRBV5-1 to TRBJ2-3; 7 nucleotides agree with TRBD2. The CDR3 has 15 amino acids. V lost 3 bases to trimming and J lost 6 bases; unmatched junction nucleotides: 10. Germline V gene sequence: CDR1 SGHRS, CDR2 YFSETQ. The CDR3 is CASSSRDYAPDTQYF. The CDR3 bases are TGCGCCAGCAGCTCCCGGGACTACGCCCCGGATACGCAGTATTTT.

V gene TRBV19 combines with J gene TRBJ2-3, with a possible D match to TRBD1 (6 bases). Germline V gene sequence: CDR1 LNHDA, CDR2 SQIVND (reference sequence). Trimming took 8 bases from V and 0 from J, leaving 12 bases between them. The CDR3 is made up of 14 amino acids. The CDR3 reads CASSPGHSTDTQYF. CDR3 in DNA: TGTGCCAGTTCCCCGGGACACAGCACAGATACGCAGTATTTT.

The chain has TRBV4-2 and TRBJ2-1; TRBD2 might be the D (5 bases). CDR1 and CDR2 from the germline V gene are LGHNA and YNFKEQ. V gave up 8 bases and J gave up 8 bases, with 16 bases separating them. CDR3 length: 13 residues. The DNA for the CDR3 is TGTGCCAGCTCCCCTCGGGGTTTCGATGAGCAGTTCTTC. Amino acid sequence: CASSPRGFDEQFF.

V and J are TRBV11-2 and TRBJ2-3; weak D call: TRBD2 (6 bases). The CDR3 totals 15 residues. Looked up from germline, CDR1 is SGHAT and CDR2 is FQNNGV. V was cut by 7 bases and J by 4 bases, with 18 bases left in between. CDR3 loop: CASTLRLEGADTQYF. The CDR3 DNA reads TGTGCCAGCACCCTCCGACTGGAGGGCGCAGATACGCAGTATTTT.

The CDR3 is CASSGGEGAKNIQYF. The DNA of the CDR3 is TGTGCCAGCTCAGGAGGGGAAGGAGCCAAAAACATTCAGTACTTC. The rearrangement uses TRBV18 and TRBJ2-4, with D tentatively TRBD2 (6 bases). This CDR3 region has 15 residues. Germline V CDR1 and CDR2: KGHSH, LQKENI. V was pared by 5 bases and J by 0 bases, with 11 bases between.

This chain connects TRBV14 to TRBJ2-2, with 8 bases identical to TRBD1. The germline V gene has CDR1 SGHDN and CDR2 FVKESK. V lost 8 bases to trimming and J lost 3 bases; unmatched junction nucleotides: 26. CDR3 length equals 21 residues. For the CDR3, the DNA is TGTGCCAGCCCACGTAATAGGACCGGGACAGGTTTATACGAGGACACCGGGGAGCTGTTTTTT. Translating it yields CASPRNRTGTGLYEDTGELFF.

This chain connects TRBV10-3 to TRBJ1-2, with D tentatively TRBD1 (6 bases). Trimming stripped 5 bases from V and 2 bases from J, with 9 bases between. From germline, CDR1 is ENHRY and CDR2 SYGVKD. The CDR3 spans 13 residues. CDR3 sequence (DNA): TGTGCCATCAGTCCCGACAGGAACTATGGCTACACCTTC. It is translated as CAISPDRNYGYTF.

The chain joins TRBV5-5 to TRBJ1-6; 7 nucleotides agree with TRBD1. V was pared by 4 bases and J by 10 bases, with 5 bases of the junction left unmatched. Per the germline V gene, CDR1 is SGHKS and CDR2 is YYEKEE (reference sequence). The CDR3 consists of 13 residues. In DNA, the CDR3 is TGTGCCAGCAGCGCCAGGGGGGAATCACCCCTCCACTTT. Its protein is CASSARGESPLHF.

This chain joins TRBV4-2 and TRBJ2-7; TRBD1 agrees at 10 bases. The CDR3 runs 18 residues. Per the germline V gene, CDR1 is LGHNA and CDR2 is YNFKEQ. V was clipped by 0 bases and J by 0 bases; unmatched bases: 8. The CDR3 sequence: CASSQEAPGQGSSYEQYF. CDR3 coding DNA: TGTGCCAGCAGCCAAGAAGCCCCGGGACAGGGGAGCTCCTACGAGCAGTACTTC.

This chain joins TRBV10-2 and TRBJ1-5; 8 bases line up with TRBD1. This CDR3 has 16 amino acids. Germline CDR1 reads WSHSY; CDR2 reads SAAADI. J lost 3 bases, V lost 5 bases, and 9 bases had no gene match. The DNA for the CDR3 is TGCGCCAGCAGTCTACGGACAGGGTGGACCAATCAGCCCCAGCATTTT. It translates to CASSLRTGWTNQPQHF.

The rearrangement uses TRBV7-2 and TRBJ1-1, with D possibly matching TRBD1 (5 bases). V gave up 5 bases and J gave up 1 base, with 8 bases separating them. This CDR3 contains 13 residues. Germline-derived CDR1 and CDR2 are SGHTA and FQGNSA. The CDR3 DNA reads TGTGCCAGCAGCCCGCAGGGGAACACTGAAGCTTTCTTT. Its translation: CASSPQGNTEAFF. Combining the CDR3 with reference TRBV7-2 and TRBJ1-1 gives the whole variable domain GAGVSQSPSNKVTEKGKDVELRCDPISGHTALYWYRQSLGQGLEFLIYFQGNSAPDKSGLPSDRFSAERTGGSVSTLTIQRTQQEDSAVYLCASSPQGNTEAFFGQGTRLTVV.

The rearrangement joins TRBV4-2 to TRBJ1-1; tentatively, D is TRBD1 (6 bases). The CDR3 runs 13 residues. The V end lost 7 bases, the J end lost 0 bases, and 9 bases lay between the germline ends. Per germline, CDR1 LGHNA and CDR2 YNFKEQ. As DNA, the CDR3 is TGTGCCAGCACCGGACAGATGAACACTGAAGCTTTCTTT. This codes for CASTGQMNTEAFF.

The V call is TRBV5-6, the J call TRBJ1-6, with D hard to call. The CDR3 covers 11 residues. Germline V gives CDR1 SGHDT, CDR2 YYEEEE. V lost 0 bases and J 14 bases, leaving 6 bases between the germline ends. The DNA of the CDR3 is TGTGCCAGCAGCTTGGGTCCGTCCCTCCACTTT. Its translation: CASSLGPSLHF.

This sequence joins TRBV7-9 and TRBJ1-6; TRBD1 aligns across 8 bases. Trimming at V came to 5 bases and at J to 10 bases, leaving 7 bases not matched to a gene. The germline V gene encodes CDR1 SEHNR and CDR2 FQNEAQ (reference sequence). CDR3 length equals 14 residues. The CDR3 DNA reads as TGTGCCAGCAGCCAGGACAGGGTCGGGTCACCCCTCCACTTT. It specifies CASSQDRVGSPLHF.

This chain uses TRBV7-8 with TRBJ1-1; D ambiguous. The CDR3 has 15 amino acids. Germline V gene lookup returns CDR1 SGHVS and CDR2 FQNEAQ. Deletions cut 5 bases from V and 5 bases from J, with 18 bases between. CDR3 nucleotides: TGTGCCAGCAGCCGAGCCGCTGCTTTCAGGACTGAAGCTTTCTTT. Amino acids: CASSRAAAFRTEAFF. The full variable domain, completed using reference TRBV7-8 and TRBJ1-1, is GAGVSQSPRYKVAKRGQDVALRCDPISGHVSLFWYQQALGQGPEFLTYFQNEAQLDKSGLPSDRFFAERPEGSVSTLKIQRTQQEDSAVYLCASSRAAAFRTEAFFGQGTRLTVV.

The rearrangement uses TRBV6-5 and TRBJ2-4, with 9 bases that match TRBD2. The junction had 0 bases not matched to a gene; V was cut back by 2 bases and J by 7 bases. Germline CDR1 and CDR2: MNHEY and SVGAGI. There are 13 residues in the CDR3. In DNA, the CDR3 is TGTGCCAGCAGTTACGCGGGGGGGAACATTCAGTACTTC. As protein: CASSYAGGNIQYF.

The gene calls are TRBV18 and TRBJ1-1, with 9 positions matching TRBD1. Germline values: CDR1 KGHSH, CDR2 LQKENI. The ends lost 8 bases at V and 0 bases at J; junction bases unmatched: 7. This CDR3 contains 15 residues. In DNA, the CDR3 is TGTGCCAGCAAAGCCCGGGACAGGGTGAACACTGAAGCTTTCTTT. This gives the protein CASKARDRVNTEAFF.

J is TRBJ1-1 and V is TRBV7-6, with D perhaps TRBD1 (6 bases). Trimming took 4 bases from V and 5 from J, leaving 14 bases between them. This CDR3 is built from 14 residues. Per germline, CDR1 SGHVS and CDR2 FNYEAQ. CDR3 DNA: TGTGCCAGCAGCTCCCACCTTGGACAGACTGAAGCTTTCTTT. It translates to CASSSHLGQTEAFF.

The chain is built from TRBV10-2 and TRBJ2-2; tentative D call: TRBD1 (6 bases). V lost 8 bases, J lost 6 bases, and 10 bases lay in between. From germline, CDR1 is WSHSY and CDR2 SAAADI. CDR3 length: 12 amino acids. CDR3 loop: CASEGGPGELFF. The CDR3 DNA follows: TGCGCCAGCGAAGGGGGTCCCGGGGAGCTGTTTTTT.

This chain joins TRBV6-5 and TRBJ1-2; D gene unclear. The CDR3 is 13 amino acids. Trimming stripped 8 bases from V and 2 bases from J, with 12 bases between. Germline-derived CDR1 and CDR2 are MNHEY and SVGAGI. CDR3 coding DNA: TGTGCCAGCGGTCCGGGGTGGAACTATGGCTACACCTTC. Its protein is CASGPGWNYGYTF.

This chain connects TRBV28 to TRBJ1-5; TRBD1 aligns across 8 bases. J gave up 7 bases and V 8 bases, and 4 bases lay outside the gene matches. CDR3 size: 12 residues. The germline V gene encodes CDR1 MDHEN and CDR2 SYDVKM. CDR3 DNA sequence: TGTGCCAGCCGGGGACAGGCACAGCCCCAGCATTTT. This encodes CASRGQAQPQHF.

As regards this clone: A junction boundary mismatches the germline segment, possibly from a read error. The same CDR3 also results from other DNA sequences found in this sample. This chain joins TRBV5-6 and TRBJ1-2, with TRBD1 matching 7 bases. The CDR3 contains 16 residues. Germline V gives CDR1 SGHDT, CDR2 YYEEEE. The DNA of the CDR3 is TGCGCCAGCAGCATCGATGGAAGGGGGCGCGACTATGGCTACACCTTC. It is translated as CASSIDGRGRDYGYTF. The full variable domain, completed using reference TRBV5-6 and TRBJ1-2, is DAGVTQSPTHLIKTRGQQVTLRCSPKSGHDTVSWYQQALGQGPQFIFQYYEEEERQRGNFPDRFSGHQFPNYSSELNVNALLLGDSALYLCASSIDGRGRDYGYTFGSGTRLTVV.

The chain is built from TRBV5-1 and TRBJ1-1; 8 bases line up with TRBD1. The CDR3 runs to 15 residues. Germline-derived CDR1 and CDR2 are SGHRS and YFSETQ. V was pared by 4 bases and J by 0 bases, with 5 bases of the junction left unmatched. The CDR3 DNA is TGCGCCAGCAGCGCACAGGGGGATTTGAACACTGAAGCTTTCTTT. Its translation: CASSAQGDLNTEAFF.

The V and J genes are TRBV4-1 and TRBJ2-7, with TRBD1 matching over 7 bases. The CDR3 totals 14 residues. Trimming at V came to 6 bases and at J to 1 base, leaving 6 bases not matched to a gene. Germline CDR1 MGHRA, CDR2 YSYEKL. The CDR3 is CASRARQGSYEQYF. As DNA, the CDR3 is TGCGCCAGCAGGGCCCGACAGGGTTCCTACGAGCAGTACTTC.

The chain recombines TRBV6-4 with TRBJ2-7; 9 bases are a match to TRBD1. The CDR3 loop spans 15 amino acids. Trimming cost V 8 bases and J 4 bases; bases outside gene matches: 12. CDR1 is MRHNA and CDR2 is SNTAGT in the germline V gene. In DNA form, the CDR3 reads TGTGCCAGCCACAACTCCGGGACAGGGACTTACGAGCAGTACTTC. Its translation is CASHNSGTGTYEQYF.

The CDR3: CASSEKREGDTQYF. CDR3 sequence (DNA): TGCGCCAGCAGTGAAAAGCGGGAGGGCGATACGCAGTATTTT. This rearrangement joins TRBV10-1 to TRBJ2-3; 10 bases line up with TRBD2. The CDR3 runs to 14 residues. Germline V gene sequence: CDR1 WNHNN, CDR2 SYGVQD (reference sequence). Trimming at V came to 3 bases and at J to 6 bases, leaving 3 bases not matched to a gene.